The 26 T cell receptor beta chains reported below all come from one sample, sequenced in a study of blood T cell repertoires in COVID-19. The assay was immunoSEQ multiplex PCR, and TCRdb's table has in-frame clones only and misses some. The table records around 300,000 clones, roughly 85% of them present only once. The sequenced sample was peripheral blood. The receptor set was obtained from a woman in her 30s with active or convalescent COVID-19.

Comments on this clone: The same CDR3 arises from other DNA sequences in this sample as well. The chain couples TRBV4-3 to TRBJ1-1; D is uncertain. Germline V gene lookup returns CDR1 LGHNA and CDR2 YSLEER. V lost 0 bases and J 5 bases, leaving 7 bases between the germline ends. The CDR3 consists of 13 residues. CDR3 DNA sequence: TGCGCCAGCAGCCAAGATCGAGGGACTGAAGCTTTCTTT. Its protein is CASSQDRGTEAFF.

This chain connects TRBV27 to TRBJ2-3, with unresolved D. V was pared by 3 bases and J by 0 bases, with 4 bases between. Per the germline V gene, CDR1 is MNHEY and CDR2 is SMNVEV (reference sequence). The CDR3 loop spans 13 amino acids. CDR3 region: CASSLQSTDTQYF. DNA of the CDR3: TGTGCCAGCAGTTTGCAGAGCACAGATACGCAGTATTTT.

The V call is TRBV9, the J call TRBJ2-7; 15 bases match TRBD2. Trimming at V came to 0 bases and at J to 7 bases, leaving 8 bases not matched to a gene. In germline, CDR1 is SGDLS, CDR2 YYNGEE. This CDR3 is 17 amino acids long. The CDR3 reads CASSVEGTSGGPGEQYF. CDR3 coding DNA: TGTGCCAGCAGCGTAGAGGGGACTAGCGGGGGGCCTGGGGAGCAGTACTTC. The full variable domain, completed using reference TRBV9 and TRBJ2-7, is DSGVTQTPKHLITATGQRVTLRCSPRSGDLSVYWYQQSLDQGLQFLIQYYNGEERAKGNILERFSAQQFPDLHSELNLSSLELGDSALYFCASSVEGTSGGPGEQYFGPGTRLTVT.

The chain links TRBV28 to TRBJ2-2, with 8 bases lining up with TRBD2. The CDR3 loop spans 14 amino acids. V trimming: 8 bases; J trimming: 7 bases; junction bases outside the gene matches: 9. CDR1 MDHEN and CDR2 SYDVKM come from the germline V gene. The CDR3 is CASATGTSFGELFF. The CDR3 DNA reads TGTGCCAGCGCAACCGGGACTAGTTTCGGGGAGCTGTTTTTT.

CDR3 amino acids: CASSRGTELVTDTQYF. Written as DNA, the CDR3 is TGCGCCAGCAGCCGGGGGACGGAACTTGTCACAGATACGCAGTATTTT. This chain uses TRBV5-1 with TRBJ2-3, with D perhaps matching TRBD2 (6 bases). V lost 4 bases and J lost 2, with 17 bases in between. The CDR3 covers 16 residues. The germline V gene has CDR1 SGHRS and CDR2 YFSETQ.

This chain joins TRBV10-3 and TRBJ1-6, with a tentative D call TRBD1 (6 bases). Germline values: CDR1 ENHRY, CDR2 SYGVKD. The CDR3 contains 12 residues. CDR3 amino acids: CAAGVADSPLHF. The CDR3 DNA sequence: TGTGCAGCAGGGGTTGCGGATTCACCCCTCCACTTT.

V usage is TRBV12-5 and J usage is TRBJ2-3; D is ambiguous. Germline V gene sequence: CDR1 LGHNT, CDR2 FRNRAP. The V end was cut by 7 bases, the J end by 4 bases, with 12 bases between. This CDR3 comprises 13 residues. The CDR3: CASVSQVSDTQYF. The DNA for the CDR3 is TGTGCTAGTGTTTCCCAGGTGTCAGATACGCAGTATTTT.

J is TRBJ1-1 and V is TRBV11-2; D might be TRBD1 (5 bases). Trimming took off 5 bases at V and 0 bases at J, with 13 bases between the two ends. Germline CDR1 reads SGHAT; CDR2 reads FQNNGV. CDR3 size: 15 residues. The CDR3 region is CASSPPGNLNTEAFF. CDR3 nucleotide sequence: TGTGCCAGCAGCCCCCCAGGGAACTTGAACACTGAAGCTTTCTTT.

The chain recombines TRBV10-3 with TRBJ1-5, with TRBD1 matching 7 bases. Germline loops: CDR1 ENHRY, CDR2 SYGVKD. CDR3 length equals 16 residues. The junction had 4 bases not matched to a gene; V was cut back by 2 bases and J by 0 bases. Written as DNA, the CDR3 is TGTGCCATCAGTGAGGGGACAGACTCTAGCAATCAGCCCCAGCATTTT. Translation: CAISEGTDSSNQPQHF.

The chain is built from TRBV9 and TRBJ2-3, with D hard to call. V lost 3 bases to trimming and J lost 2 bases, with 10 bases between them. Germline loops: CDR1 SGDLS, CDR2 YYNGEE. The CDR3 totals 14 residues. CDR3 DNA sequence: TGTGCCAGCAGCGGGCAGAGGTCCACAGATACGCAGTATTTT. This sequence encodes CASSGQRSTDTQYF.

The chain couples TRBV15 to TRBJ2-5; TRBD1 matches 7 bases. The CDR3 is 17 amino acids. Germline CDR1 and CDR2: LNHNV and YYDKDF (reference sequence). V was clipped by 7 bases and J by 7 bases; unmatched bases: 21. The CDR3 nucleotides are TGTGCCACCACCCCGGTACAGGGGTCGCTTAACCGTGGGACCCAGTACTTC. As protein: CATTPVQGSLNRGTQYF.

The chain employs TRBV5-1 and TRBJ1-2; TRBD1 matches 7 bases. V gave up 2 bases and J gave up 6 bases; unmatched junction bases: 4. CDR1 and CDR2 (germline): SGHRS, YFSETQ. The CDR3 is 13 amino acids. The CDR3 here is CASSFRQGNGYTF. The CDR3 DNA reads as TGCGCCAGCAGCTTTCGACAGGGCAATGGCTACACCTTC.

The chain couples TRBV3-1 (or the pseudogene TRBV3-2) to TRBJ1-2; weak D call: TRBD1 (6 bases). Trimming removed 0 bases from V and 2 bases from J, with 13 bases in between. The CDR3 extends over 16 amino acids. Germline V gene data show CDR1 as LGHDT and CDR2 as YNNKEL (reference sequence). CDR3 in DNA: TGTGCCAGCAGCCAAGATGACGGGGGGCAGAACTATGGCTACACCTTC. This codes for CASSQDDGGQNYGYTF.

With respect to this clone: This sample also contains other DNA sequences that code for the same CDR3. CDR3 nucleotides: TGTGCCAGCAGTTTGTCGACAGATACACCCCTCCACTTT. Translation gives CASSLSTDTPLHF. The V call is TRBV28, the J call TRBJ1-6, with D possibly being TRBD1 (5 bases). Trimming pared 3 bases from V and 11 bases from J, leaving 11 bases between. Germline V gene data show CDR1 as MDHEN and CDR2 as SYDVKM. The CDR3 covers 13 residues.

Only one count was recorded for this clone. V and J are TRBV11-3 and TRBJ2-3; D uncertain. Germline CDR1 is SGHNT and CDR2 is YENEEA. The CDR3 loop spans 16 amino acids. Deletions cut 2 bases from V and 2 bases from J, with 14 bases between. CDR3: CASSLRFGGITDTQYF. CDR3 nucleotide sequence: TGTGCCAGCAGCTTAAGATTCGGCGGAATCACAGATACGCAGTATTTT. Complete variable domain (other parts from reference TRBV11-3 and TRBJ2-3): EAGVVQSPRYKIIEKKQPVAFWCNPISGHNTLYWYLQNLGQGPELLIRYENEEAVDDSQLPKDRFSAERLKGVDSTLKIQPAELGDSAVYLCASSLRFGGITDTQYFGPGTRLTVL.

The chain couples TRBV6-5 to TRBJ2-3, with D maybe TRBD1 (5 bases). Germline CDR1 and CDR2: MNHEY and SVGAGI. Trimming removed 6 bases from V and 6 bases from J, with 10 bases in between. The length of the CDR3 is 12 residues. CDR3 region: CASSPSGDTQYF. Written as DNA, the CDR3 is TGTGCCAGCAGCCCCTCAGGGGATACGCAGTATTTT.

The gene calls are TRBV28 and TRBJ1-6, with 8 bases matching TRBD1. CDR3 length: 13 amino acids. The J segment lost 7 bases and the V segment lost 8 bases, leaving 4 bases of the junction unmatched. Germline-derived CDR1 and CDR2 are MDHEN and SYDVKM. This chain's CDR3 is CASEDRGNSPLHF. The CDR3 DNA reads TGTGCCAGCGAAGACAGGGGAAATTCACCCCTCCACTTT.

The rearrangement joins TRBV3-1 (or the pseudogene TRBV3-2) to TRBJ2-5; D gene unclear. CDR3 length equals 16 residues. Germline loops: CDR1 LGHDT, CDR2 YNNKEL (reference sequence). With 1 base removed from V and 1 base from J, the gap between germline ends came to 13 bases. For the CDR3, the DNA is TGTGCCAGCAGCCAAGGTCCGACGACAAGCCAAGAGACCCAGTACTTC. This codes for CASSQGPTTSQETQYF.

The gene calls are TRBV19 and TRBJ1-2; 7 positions match TRBD1. Per the germline V gene, CDR1 is LNHDA and CDR2 is SQIVND (reference sequence). V was pared by 6 bases and J by 6 bases, with 16 bases of the junction left unmatched. This CDR3 region has 16 residues. CDR3 loop: CASSPTPDREQDGYTF. In nucleotides, the CDR3 is TGTGCCAGTAGCCCAACCCCCGACAGGGAGCAGGATGGCTACACCTTC.

This rearrangement joins TRBV7-9 to TRBJ1-3; possible D gene TRBD1, 5 bases. Trimming removed 0 bases at V and 0 bases at J, with 12 bases between. The CDR3 has 17 amino acids. The germline V gene has CDR1 SEHNR and CDR2 FQNEAQ (reference sequence). DNA of the CDR3: TGTGCCAGCAGCTTAGCGGCAGGGCGACGCTCTGGAAACACCATATATTTT. The encoded protein is CASSLAAGRRSGNTIYF.

The gene calls are TRBV6-2 or TRBV6-3 and TRBJ1-5, with a tentative D call TRBD1 (5 bases). V was clipped by 0 bases and J by 2 bases, with 11 bases between them. Germline V gives CDR1 MNHEY, CDR2 SVGEGT. CDR3 length: 16 residues. As DNA, the CDR3 is TGTGCCAGCAGTTACTCGGCGGGGCGAGGCAATCAGCCCCAGCATTTT. This codes for CASSYSAGRGNQPQHF.

J is TRBJ1-3 and V is TRBV7-6; D gene unclear. Trimming removed 8 bases from V and 0 bases from J, with 8 bases in between. The CDR3 covers 13 residues. Germline values: CDR1 SGHVS, CDR2 FNYEAQ. CDR3 region: CASSSASGNTIYF. The DNA of the CDR3 is TGTGCCAGCTCGAGCGCCTCTGGAAACACCATATATTTT.

The chain uses TRBV2 and TRBJ2-7, with a tentative D call TRBD2 (7 bases). The CDR3 runs to 14 residues. V was trimmed by 8 bases and J by 0 bases, leaving 14 bases between them. Germline values: CDR1 SNHLY, CDR2 FYNNEI. The CDR3 loop is CASAAGAPSYEQYF. In DNA, the CDR3 is TGTGCCAGCGCCGCGGGGGCCCCCTCCTACGAGCAGTACTTC. Looking up the rest from reference TRBV2 and TRBJ2-7 gives the full variable domain: EPEVTQTPSHQVTQMGQEVILRCVPISNHLYFYWYRQILGQKVEFLVSFYNNEISEKSEIFDDQFSVERPDGSNFTLKIRSTKLEDSAMYFCASAAGAPSYEQYFGPGTRLTVT.

The chain joins TRBV30 to TRBJ2-4; D might be TRBD1 (5 bases). The CDR3 sequence is 11 residues long. Germline values: CDR1 GTSNPN, CDR2 SVGIG (reference sequence). Trimming left V 5 bases short and J 10 bases short, with 12 bases between. CDR3 sequence (DNA): TGTGCCTGGGGACATAGGACAATTCAGTACTTC. Translating it yields CAWGHRTIQYF. The full variable domain, its missing parts supplied by reference TRBV30 and TRBJ2-4, is SQTIHQWPATLVQPVGSPLSLECTVEGTSNPNLYWYRQAAGRGLQLLFYSVGIGQISSEVPQNLSASRPQDRQFILSSKKLLLSDSGFYLCAWGHRTIQYFGAGTRLSVL.

This chain connects TRBV18 to TRBJ2-2; no reliable D call. Germline CDR1 reads KGHSH; CDR2 reads LQKENI. The V and J ends lost 2 bases and 4 bases respectively, with 5 bases between them. This CDR3 contains 13 residues. This CDR3 reads CASSPSGTGELFF. The CDR3 DNA follows: TGTGCCAGCTCACCATCAGGCACCGGGGAGCTGTTTTTT. The variable domain in full, completed from reference TRBV18 and TRBJ2-2, reads NAGVMQNPRHLVRRRGQEARLRCSPMKGHSHVYWYRQLPEEGLKFMVYLQKENIIDESGMPKERFSAEFPKEGPSILRIQQVVRGDSAAYFCASSPSGTGELFFGEGSRLTVL.

The CDR3 DNA sequence: TGTGCCAGCAGCTTAGTCACGGGGGGTTCTCAGCCCCAGCATTTT. Translation gives CASSLVTGGSQPQHF. The chain links TRBV7-2 to TRBJ1-5; maybe TRBD1 (5 bases). Germline V gives CDR1 SGHTA, CDR2 FQGNSA. The V and J ends lost 1 base and 6 bases respectively, with 13 bases between them. The CDR3 has 15 residues.